The rows below give T cell receptor beta chains drawn from one sample of a study of response to subunit inactivated influenza vaccine. TCRdb reprocessed the RT-PCR reads via MiXCR and lists one record per CDR3 protein. The sample contains under 500,000 distinct CDR3 sequences, 9.5% to 12% of which appear only once. The specimen comprised PBMCs from blood, sampled 35 to 45 days after vaccination. These receptors all stem from a middle-aged man who received an inactivated influenza vaccine. Both conserved end residues are part of each CDR3. Fields, in order: D gene, V gene, clone size, J gene, CDR3 DNA, CDR3 protein. D genes are given only for firm matches. Size values are once, few and many counts, or a class for expanded clones, and some rows have none.

d_call: .; v_call: TRBV7-8; clone_size: .; j_call: TRBJ2-7; cdr3_nt: TGTGCCAGCAGCTTAGCAGTGGGAGATCTCTACGAGCAGTACTTC; cdr3_aa: CASSLAVGDLYEQYF
d_call: TRBD2; v_call: TRBV6-1; clone_size: .; j_call: TRBJ2-3; cdr3_nt: TGTGCCAGCAGTCAGCGGACTAGCGGGACTTTCGGGGATACGCAGTATTTT; cdr3_aa: CASSQRTSGTFGDTQYF
d_call: .; v_call: TRBV6-1; clone_size: few; j_call: TRBJ2-3; cdr3_nt: TGTGCCAGCAGGCCAACCCTAGCCTCAGATACGCAGTATTTT; cdr3_aa: CASRPTLASDTQYF
d_call: TRBD2; v_call: TRBV11-1; clone_size: many; j_call: TRBJ2-1; cdr3_nt: TGTGCCAGCAGCTTACCCTTCAGACTAGCGGGGGAACAGGGGGAGCAGTTCTTC; cdr3_aa: CASSLPFRLAGEQGEQFF
d_call: TRBD2; v_call: TRBV29-1; clone_size: many; j_call: TRBJ2-1; cdr3_nt: TGCAGCGTTGAAGCCGGCGGGAGGGTATACAATGAGCAGTTCTTC; cdr3_aa: CSVEAGGRVYNEQFF
d_call: TRBD2; v_call: TRBV5-1; clone_size: .; j_call: TRBJ2-5; cdr3_nt: TGCGCCAGTATACTTGGACTAGCGGGGTGGGGGCAAGAGACCCAGTACTTC; cdr3_aa: CASILGLAGWGQETQYF
d_call: .; v_call: TRBV5-5; clone_size: many; j_call: TRBJ2-3; cdr3_nt: TGTGCCAGCAGCCTACCCCTGGGGGCAGGGCGGACAGATACGCAGTATTTT; cdr3_aa: CASSLPLGAGRTDTQYF
d_call: TRBD2; v_call: TRBV20-1; clone_size: .; j_call: TRBJ2-1; cdr3_nt: TGCAGTGCGAGCGGCTCTAGCGGGGCGCTCTCCTACAATGAGCAGTTCTTC; cdr3_aa: CSASGSSGALSYNEQFF
d_call: TRBD2; v_call: TRBV5-1; clone_size: few; j_call: TRBJ2-1; cdr3_nt: TGCGCCAGCAGCCCAGCGGGAGATAAATTAAGTGAGCAGTTCTTC; cdr3_aa: CASSPAGDKLSEQFF
d_call: TRBD2; v_call: TRBV7-9; clone_size: .; j_call: TRBJ2-7; cdr3_nt: TGTGCCAGCAGCCAGGGACTAGCGGACCGTCACGAGCAGTACTTC; cdr3_aa: CASSQGLADRHEQYF
d_call: .; v_call: TRBV5-1; clone_size: many; j_call: TRBJ1-5; cdr3_nt: TGCGCCAGCAGCTTAAGGGTTGGTCAGCCCCAGCATTTT; cdr3_aa: CASSLRVGQPQHF
d_call: .; v_call: TRBV20-1; clone_size: few; j_call: TRBJ2-1; cdr3_nt: TGCAGTGCTGAGACACGGGACATTTACAATGAGCAGTTCTTC; cdr3_aa: CSAETRDIYNEQFF
d_call: .; v_call: TRBV21-1; clone_size: few; j_call: TRBJ2-4; cdr3_nt: TGTGCCAGCAGCAAAGGATGGTCAGGGATAGCCAAAAACATTCAGTACTTC; cdr3_aa: CASSKGWSGIAKNIQYF
d_call: .; v_call: TRBV5-6; clone_size: .; j_call: TRBJ2-1; cdr3_nt: TGTGCCAGCAGCTTGTTCGTCATTTTCTACAATGAGCAGTTCTTC; cdr3_aa: CASSLFVIFYNEQFF
d_call: TRBD2; v_call: TRBV10-3; clone_size: .; j_call: TRBJ2-3; cdr3_nt: TGTGCCATCAGTGAGCGGGGACTAGCGGGGGCGGGAACAGATACGCAGTATTTT; cdr3_aa: CAISERGLAGAGTDTQYF
d_call: TRBD2; v_call: TRBV7-8; clone_size: .; j_call: TRBJ2-1; cdr3_nt: TGTGCCAGCAGCTGGGGCAGGCTAGCGGAAATCTCCTACAATGAGCAGTTCTTC; cdr3_aa: CASSWGRLAEISYNEQFF
d_call: .; v_call: TRBV10-3; clone_size: few; j_call: TRBJ2-5; cdr3_nt: TGTGCCATCAGGGGGGATCGAACCCAGTACTTC; cdr3_aa: CAIRGDRTQYF
d_call: .; v_call: TRBV7-3; clone_size: few; j_call: TRBJ2-3; cdr3_nt: TGTGCCAGCAGCTTAATTCCAGGAGGTGGCACAGATACGCAGTATTTT; cdr3_aa: CASSLIPGGGTDTQYF
d_call: .; v_call: TRBV10-3; clone_size: .; j_call: TRBJ1-5; cdr3_nt: TGTGCCACGGGCAGGGGTAGCAATCAGCCCCAGCATTTT; cdr3_aa: CATGRGSNQPQHF
d_call: .; v_call: TRBV3-1; clone_size: few; j_call: TRBJ1-2; cdr3_nt: TGTGCCAGCAGCCAATTCGGCAGAGCCTATGGCTACACCTTC; cdr3_aa: CASSQFGRAYGYTF
d_call: .; v_call: TRBV6-5; clone_size: .; j_call: TRBJ2-3; cdr3_nt: TGTGCCAGCAGTTACTCGGATGACAGAACAGATACGCAGTATTTT; cdr3_aa: CASSYSDDRTDTQYF
d_call: TRBD2; v_call: TRBV5-3; clone_size: .; j_call: TRBJ2-5; cdr3_nt: TGTGCCACTTCCCGGGGGTGGCGGGGGGACCAAGAGACCCAGTACTTC; cdr3_aa: CATSRGWRGDQETQYF
d_call: .; v_call: TRBV7-2; clone_size: .; j_call: TRBJ2-5; cdr3_nt: TGTGCCAGCAGCCGCAATCAGAGGGAGACCCAGTACTTC; cdr3_aa: CASSRNQRETQYF
d_call: .; v_call: TRBV3-1; clone_size: .; j_call: TRBJ1-4; cdr3_nt: TGTGCCAGCAGCCAGCAGGGACTTCTTAATGAAAAACTGTTTTTT; cdr3_aa: CASSQQGLLNEKLFF
d_call: TRBD2; v_call: TRBV7-9; clone_size: few; j_call: TRBJ2-7; cdr3_nt: TGTGCCAGCAGCGTTAGCGGGAGGCCCTCCTACGAGCAGTACTTC; cdr3_aa: CASSVSGRPSYEQYF
d_call: .; v_call: TRBV29-1; clone_size: few; j_call: TRBJ2-1; cdr3_nt: TGCAGCGCCAAGACTAGGAGCTCCTACAATGAGCAGTTCTTC; cdr3_aa: CSAKTRSSYNEQFF
d_call: TRBD1; v_call: TRBV20-1; clone_size: many; j_call: TRBJ1-4; cdr3_nt: TGCAGTGCTAGGGGGACAGGTGGGGTTGGGGAAAAACTGTTTTTT; cdr3_aa: CSARGTGGVGEKLFF
d_call: TRBD1; v_call: TRBV5-1; clone_size: .; j_call: TRBJ2-2; cdr3_nt: TGCGCCAGCAACCCCGGGACAGGCTACACCGGGGAGCTGTTTTTT; cdr3_aa: CASNPGTGYTGELFF
d_call: TRBD1; v_call: TRBV5-1; clone_size: .; j_call: TRBJ2-7; cdr3_nt: TGCGCCAGCAGCCCAGACAGGGTGTTGGCCTACGAGCAGTACTTC; cdr3_aa: CASSPDRVLAYEQYF
d_call: TRBD1; v_call: TRBV11-2; clone_size: many; j_call: TRBJ1-5; cdr3_nt: TGTGCCAGCAGCCCCCTGACAGGGGATAGCAATCAGCCCCAGCATTTT; cdr3_aa: CASSPLTGDSNQPQHF
d_call: .; v_call: TRBV5-6; clone_size: many; j_call: TRBJ2-5; cdr3_nt: TGTGCCAGCAGCAGGAGGGGGTCAGAGACCCAGTACTTC; cdr3_aa: CASSRRGSETQYF
d_call: .; v_call: TRBV12-3/TRBV12-4; clone_size: many; j_call: TRBJ2-1; cdr3_nt: TGTGCCAGCAGTCCCAACTCGGGGATGCAGTTCTTC; cdr3_aa: CASSPNSGMQFF
d_call: .; v_call: TRBV20-1; clone_size: many; j_call: TRBJ2-1; cdr3_nt: TGCAGTGCCCTGACTATACGAGGCTACAATGAGCAGTTCTTC; cdr3_aa: CSALTIRGYNEQFF
d_call: TRBD1; v_call: TRBV20-1; clone_size: many; j_call: TRBJ2-7; cdr3_nt: TGCAGTGTTACCCCCGTGACAGGGGCCTACGAGCAGTACTTC; cdr3_aa: CSVTPVTGAYEQYF
d_call: TRBD2; v_call: TRBV5-1; clone_size: few; j_call: TRBJ2-3; cdr3_nt: TGCGCCAGCGGGAGACTAGCGGGAGGTTTGGATACGCAGTATTTT; cdr3_aa: CASGRLAGGLDTQYF
d_call: .; v_call: TRBV4-3; clone_size: few; j_call: TRBJ2-1; cdr3_nt: TGCGCCAGCAGCCAAGGGATCCGGGGGGCGAGGAATGAGCAGTTCTTC; cdr3_aa: CASSQGIRGARNEQFF
d_call: TRBD1; v_call: TRBV11-2; clone_size: .; j_call: TRBJ1-2; cdr3_nt: TGTGCCAGCAGCTTATCCGGGGCGGGCACAGGGGCGAACTATGGCTACACCTTC; cdr3_aa: CASSLSGAGTGANYGYTF
d_call: TRBD1; v_call: TRBV11-2; clone_size: few; j_call: TRBJ2-2; cdr3_nt: TGTGCCAGCAGCAAAACTCCGTTGTGGCAGGGGGCCACCGGGGAGCTGTTTTTT; cdr3_aa: CASSKTPLWQGATGELFF
d_call: TRBD2; v_call: TRBV3-1; clone_size: .; j_call: TRBJ2-5; cdr3_nt: TGTGCCAGCACCGGGACTAGCGGGGGTTCCGAGACCCAGTACTTC; cdr3_aa: CASTGTSGGSETQYF
d_call: TRBD1; v_call: TRBV28; clone_size: many; j_call: TRBJ2-1; cdr3_nt: TGTGCCAGCAGTTGGACAGGGGAAAGCAATGAGCAGTTCTTC; cdr3_aa: CASSWTGESNEQFF
d_call: .; v_call: TRBV24-1; clone_size: few; j_call: TRBJ1-5; cdr3_nt: TGTGCCACCAGTCAGGCGGGGGAGCAGCCCCAGCATTTT; cdr3_aa: CATSQAGEQPQHF
d_call: TRBD2; v_call: TRBV7-9; clone_size: .; j_call: TRBJ2-7; cdr3_nt: TGTGCCAGCAGCTTGGTTAGCGGGGGGGCCTACGAGCAGTACTTC; cdr3_aa: CASSLVSGGAYEQYF
d_call: .; v_call: TRBV29-1; clone_size: many; j_call: TRBJ1-1; cdr3_nt: TGCAGCGTTGGACAGACGAACACTGAAGCTTTCTTT; cdr3_aa: CSVGQTNTEAFF
d_call: .; v_call: TRBV12-3/TRBV12-4; clone_size: few; j_call: TRBJ2-2; cdr3_nt: TGTGCCAGCAGTCCATCCGGGGAGCGCACCGGGGAGCTGTTTTTT; cdr3_aa: CASSPSGERTGELFF
d_call: .; v_call: TRBV18; clone_size: many; j_call: TRBJ2-7; cdr3_nt: TGTGCCAGCTCACTGGGAACAGGGTTCGAGCAGTACTTC; cdr3_aa: CASSLGTGFEQYF
d_call: .; v_call: TRBV5-1; clone_size: many; j_call: TRBJ2-3; cdr3_nt: TGCGCCAGCAGCTTGTGGGGACTTGGCTCCTTCACAGATACGCAGTATTTT; cdr3_aa: CASSLWGLGSFTDTQYF
d_call: .; v_call: TRBV24-1; clone_size: many; j_call: TRBJ2-5; cdr3_nt: TGTGCCACCAGTGATCCGGGGGCCCTACAAGAGACCCAGTACTTC; cdr3_aa: CATSDPGALQETQYF
d_call: TRBD1; v_call: TRBV7-9; clone_size: many; j_call: TRBJ1-5; cdr3_nt: TGTGCCAGCAGCCTTGACAGGGAAGTCAATCAGCCCCAGCATTTT; cdr3_aa: CASSLDREVNQPQHF
d_call: .; v_call: TRBV9; clone_size: .; j_call: TRBJ2-3; cdr3_nt: TGTGCCAGCAGCGTAGAAGGGGAGAGGGTTACGCAGTATTTT; cdr3_aa: CASSVEGERVTQYF
d_call: TRBD2; v_call: TRBV7-2; clone_size: few; j_call: TRBJ2-1; cdr3_nt: TGTGCCAGCAGCCGGACTAGCGGGGTTATCAACAATGAGCAGTTCTTC; cdr3_aa: CASSRTSGVINNEQFF
d_call: .; v_call: TRBV20-1; clone_size: many; j_call: TRBJ2-4; cdr3_nt: TGCAGTGCTAGAGATCGTATCTCTGGAGCCAAAAACATTCAGTACTTC; cdr3_aa: CSARDRISGAKNIQYF
d_call: .; v_call: TRBV5-1; clone_size: few; j_call: TRBJ2-7; cdr3_nt: TGCGCCAGCAGCTTGGAATGGAGCAGGGGCCACGAGCAGTACTTC; cdr3_aa: CASSLEWSRGHEQYF
d_call: .; v_call: TRBV7-9; clone_size: many; j_call: TRBJ2-5; cdr3_nt: TGTGCCAGCAGTGGTTACCAGGAGACCCAGTACTTC; cdr3_aa: CASSGYQETQYF
d_call: .; v_call: TRBV7-9; clone_size: .; j_call: TRBJ1-1; cdr3_nt: TGTGCCAGCAGCCGGAAGGGGAACACTGAAGCTTTCTTT; cdr3_aa: CASSRKGNTEAFF
d_call: TRBD1; v_call: TRBV5-1; clone_size: .; j_call: TRBJ2-5; cdr3_nt: TGCGCCAGCAGCTTGCAACCGGGACAGCAAGAGACCCAGTACTTC; cdr3_aa: CASSLQPGQQETQYF